The 2 T cell receptor beta chains below all came from one sample that was sequenced in a study of T cells in localized non-small cell lung cancer. The assay was immunoSEQ multiplex PCR, and TCRdb's table has in-frame clones only and misses some. The data show roughly 10,000 clones, less than 30% seen once. Sequences were derived from lung tumor tissue, sampled before any cancer treatment. The receptors stem from a man aged 35 to 70 with stage I lung adenocarcinoma.

In its sample, this clone was seen once. The chain is built from TRBV5-1 and TRBJ1-1, with D unresolved. From germline, CDR1 is SGHRS and CDR2 YFSETQ. CDR3 length equals 14 residues. V was cut by 0 bases and J by 2 bases, with 8 bases left in between. CDR3 bases: TGCGCCAGCAGCTTGGGGACGGTTAACACTGAAGCTTTCTTT. This codes for CASSLGTVNTEAFF. The variable domain in full, with the rest retrieved from reference TRBV5-1 and TRBJ1-1, is KAGVTQTPRYLIKTRGQQVTLSCSPISGHRSVSWYQQTPGQGLQFLFEYFSETQRNKGNFPGRFSGRQFSNSRSEMNVSTLELGDSALYLCASSLGTVNTEAFFGQGTRLTVV.

The V and J genes are TRBV6-1 and TRBJ1-5; D not certain. The CDR3 is made up of 16 amino acids. Germline V gives CDR1 MNHNS, CDR2 SASEGT. V was clipped by 0 bases and J by 1 base, with 10 bases between them. The DNA of the CDR3 is TGTGCCAGCAGTGAAGCCTGGAGACGGAGCAATCAGCCCCAGCATTTT. Protein: CASSEAWRRSNQPQHF.